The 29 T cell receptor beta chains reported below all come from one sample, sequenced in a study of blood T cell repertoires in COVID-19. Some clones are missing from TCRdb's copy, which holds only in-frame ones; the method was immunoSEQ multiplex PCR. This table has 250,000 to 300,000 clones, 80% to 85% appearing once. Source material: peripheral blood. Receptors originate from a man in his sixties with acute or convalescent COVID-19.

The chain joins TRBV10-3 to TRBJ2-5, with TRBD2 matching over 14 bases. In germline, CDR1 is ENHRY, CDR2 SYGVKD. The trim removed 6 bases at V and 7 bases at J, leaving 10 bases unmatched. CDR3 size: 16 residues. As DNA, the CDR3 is TGTGCCATCAGCGAGGGACTAGCGGGAGCCGGGGGGACCCAGTACTTC. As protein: CAISEGLAGAGGTQYF.

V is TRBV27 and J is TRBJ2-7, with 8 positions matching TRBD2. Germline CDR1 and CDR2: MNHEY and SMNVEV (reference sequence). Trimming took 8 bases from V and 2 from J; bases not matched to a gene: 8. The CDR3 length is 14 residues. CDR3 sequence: CASRHQRETYEQYF. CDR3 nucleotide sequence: TGTGCCAGCCGGCACCAGCGGGAGACCTACGAGCAGTACTTC.

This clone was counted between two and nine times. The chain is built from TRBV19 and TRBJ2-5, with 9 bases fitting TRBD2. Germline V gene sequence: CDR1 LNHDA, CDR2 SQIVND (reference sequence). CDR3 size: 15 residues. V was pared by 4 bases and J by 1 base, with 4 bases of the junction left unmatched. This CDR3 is CASSNLAGIQETQYF. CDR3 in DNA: TGTGCCAGTAGTAATCTAGCGGGGATCCAAGAGACCCAGTACTTC. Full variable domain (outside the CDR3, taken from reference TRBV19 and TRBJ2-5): DGGITQSPKYLFRKEGQNVTLSCEQNLNHDAMYWYRQDPGQGLRLIYYSQIVNDFQKGDIAEGYSVSREKKESFPLTVTSAQKNPTAFYLCASSNLAGIQETQYFGPGTRLLVL.

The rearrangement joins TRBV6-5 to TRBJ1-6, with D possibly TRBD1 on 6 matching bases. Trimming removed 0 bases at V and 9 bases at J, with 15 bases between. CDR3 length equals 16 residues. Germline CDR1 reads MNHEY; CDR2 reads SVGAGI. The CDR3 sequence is CASSYSSSQGGSPLHF. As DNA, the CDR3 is TGTGCCAGCAGTTACTCGAGTTCACAGGGTGGTTCACCCCTCCACTTT.

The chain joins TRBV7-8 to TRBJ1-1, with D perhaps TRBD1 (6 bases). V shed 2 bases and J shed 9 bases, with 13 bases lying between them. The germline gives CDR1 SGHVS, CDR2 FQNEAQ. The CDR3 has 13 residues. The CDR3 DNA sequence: TGTGCCAGCAGCTTATGGGACAAAGATCAAGCTTTCTTT. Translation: CASSLWDKDQAFF.

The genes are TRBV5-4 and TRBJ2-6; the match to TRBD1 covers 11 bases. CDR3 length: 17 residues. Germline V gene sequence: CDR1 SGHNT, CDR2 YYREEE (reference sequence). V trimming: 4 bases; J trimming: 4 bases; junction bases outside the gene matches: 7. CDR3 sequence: CASSPGQGAAGANVLTF. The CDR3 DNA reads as TGTGCCAGCAGCCCCGGACAGGGGGCGGCGGGGGCCAACGTCCTGACTTTC.

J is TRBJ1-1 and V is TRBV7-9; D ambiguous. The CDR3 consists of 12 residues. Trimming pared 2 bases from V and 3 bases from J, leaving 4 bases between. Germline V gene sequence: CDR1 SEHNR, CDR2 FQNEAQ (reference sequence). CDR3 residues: CASSLQYTEAFF. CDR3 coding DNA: TGTGCCAGCAGCTTACAGTACACTGAAGCTTTCTTT.

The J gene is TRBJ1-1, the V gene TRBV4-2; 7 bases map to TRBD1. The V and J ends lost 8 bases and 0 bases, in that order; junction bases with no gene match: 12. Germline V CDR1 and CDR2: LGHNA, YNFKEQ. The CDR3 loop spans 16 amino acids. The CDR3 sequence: CASQPPGTDMNTEAFF. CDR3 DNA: TGTGCCAGCCAACCCCCAGGGACAGACATGAACACTGAAGCTTTCTTT.

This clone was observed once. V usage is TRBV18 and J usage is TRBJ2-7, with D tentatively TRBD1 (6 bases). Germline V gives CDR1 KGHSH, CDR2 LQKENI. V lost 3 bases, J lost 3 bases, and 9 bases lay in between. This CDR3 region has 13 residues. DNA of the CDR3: TGTGCCAGCTCACCGGGACAACACTACGAGCAGTACTTC. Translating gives CASSPGQHYEQYF.

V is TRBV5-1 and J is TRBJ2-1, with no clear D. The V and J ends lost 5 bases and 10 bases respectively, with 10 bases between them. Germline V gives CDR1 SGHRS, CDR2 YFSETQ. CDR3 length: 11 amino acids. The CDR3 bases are TGCGCCAGCAGGGCCCAGACAGAGCAGTTCTTC. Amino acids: CASRAQTEQFF.

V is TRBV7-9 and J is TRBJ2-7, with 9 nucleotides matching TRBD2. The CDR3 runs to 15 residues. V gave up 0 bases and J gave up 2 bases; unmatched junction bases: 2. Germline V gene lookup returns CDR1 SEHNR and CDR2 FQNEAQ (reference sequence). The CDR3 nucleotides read TGTGCCAGCAGCTTAGCAGCGGGAGGAGCCTACGAGCAGTACTTC. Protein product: CASSLAAGGAYEQYF.

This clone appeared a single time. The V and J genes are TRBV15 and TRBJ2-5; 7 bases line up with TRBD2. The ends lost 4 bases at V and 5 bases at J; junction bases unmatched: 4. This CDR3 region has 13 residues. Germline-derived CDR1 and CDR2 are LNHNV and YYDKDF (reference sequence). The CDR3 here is CATSTREGETQYF. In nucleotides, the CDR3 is TGTGCCACCAGCACCAGGGAGGGGGAGACCCAGTACTTC.

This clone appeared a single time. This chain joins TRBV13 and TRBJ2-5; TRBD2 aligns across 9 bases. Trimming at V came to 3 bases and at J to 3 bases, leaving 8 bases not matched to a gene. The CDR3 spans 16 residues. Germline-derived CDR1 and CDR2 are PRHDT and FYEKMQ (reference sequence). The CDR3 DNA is TGTGCCAGCAGCTTGAGACTAGCGGAATTAAAAGAGACCCAGTACTTC. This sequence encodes CASSLRLAELKETQYF. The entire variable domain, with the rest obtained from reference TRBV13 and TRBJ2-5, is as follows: AAGVIQSPRHLIKEKRETATLKCYPIPRHDTVYWYQQGPGQDPQFLISFYEKMQSDKGSIPDRFSAQQFSDYHSELNMSSLELGDSALYFCASSLRLAELKETQYFGPGTRLLVL.

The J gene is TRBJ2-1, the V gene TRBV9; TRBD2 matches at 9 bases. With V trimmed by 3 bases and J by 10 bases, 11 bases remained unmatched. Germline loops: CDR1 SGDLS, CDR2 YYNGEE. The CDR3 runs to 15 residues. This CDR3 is CASSASERGASEQFF. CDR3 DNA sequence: TGTGCCAGCAGCGCCAGTGAGCGGGGGGCATCGGAGCAGTTCTTC.

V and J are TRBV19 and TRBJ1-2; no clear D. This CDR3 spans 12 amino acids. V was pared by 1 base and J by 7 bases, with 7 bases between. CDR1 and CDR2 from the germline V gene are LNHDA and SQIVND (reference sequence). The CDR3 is CASSIGRVGYTF. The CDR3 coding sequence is TGTGCCAGTAGTATAGGGAGGGTTGGCTACACCTTC.

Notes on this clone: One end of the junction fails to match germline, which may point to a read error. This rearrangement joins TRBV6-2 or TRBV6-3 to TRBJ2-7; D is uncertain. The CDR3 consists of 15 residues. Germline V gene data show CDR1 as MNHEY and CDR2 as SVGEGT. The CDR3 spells CASSYSTRQIYGQYF. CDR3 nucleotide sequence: TGTGCCAGCAGTTACTCGACACGTCAAATCTACGGGCAGTACTTC.

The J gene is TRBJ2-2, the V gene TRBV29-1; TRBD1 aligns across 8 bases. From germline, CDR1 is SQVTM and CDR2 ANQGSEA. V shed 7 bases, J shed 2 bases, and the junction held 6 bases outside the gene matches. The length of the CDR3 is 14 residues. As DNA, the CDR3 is TGCAGCGGGACCGGACAGGGCAACACCGGGGAGCTGTTTTTT. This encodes CSGTGQGNTGELFF.

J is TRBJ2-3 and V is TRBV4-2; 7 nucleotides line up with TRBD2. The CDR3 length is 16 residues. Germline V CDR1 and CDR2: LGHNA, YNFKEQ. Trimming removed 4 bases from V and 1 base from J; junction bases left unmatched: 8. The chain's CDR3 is CASSLLGGMGTDTQYF. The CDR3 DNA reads TGTGCCAGCAGCCTACTCGGGGGGATGGGCACAGATACGCAGTATTTT.

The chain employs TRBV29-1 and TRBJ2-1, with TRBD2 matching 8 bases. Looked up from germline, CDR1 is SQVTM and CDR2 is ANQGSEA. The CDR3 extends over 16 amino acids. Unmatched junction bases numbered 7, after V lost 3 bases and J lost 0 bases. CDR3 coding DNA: TGCAGCGTTGAGGGCGGACTAGCCAGCTCCTACAATGAGCAGTTCTTC. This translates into CSVEGGLASSYNEQFF.

CDR3 region: CASGPHSDTQYF. The CDR3 bases are TGTGCTAGTGGTCCCCATTCAGATACGCAGTATTTT. J is TRBJ2-3 and V is TRBV12-5, with D uncertain. Germline loops: CDR1 LGHNT, CDR2 FRNRAP. Trimming removed 5 bases from V and 4 bases from J, with 7 bases in between. The CDR3 length is 12 residues.

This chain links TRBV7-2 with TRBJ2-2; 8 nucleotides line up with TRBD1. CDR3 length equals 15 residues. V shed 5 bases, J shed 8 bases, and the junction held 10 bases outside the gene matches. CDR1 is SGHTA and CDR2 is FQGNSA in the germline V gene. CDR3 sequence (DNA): TGTGCCAGCAGCCAAAAAGACAGGGGTGCGGGGGAGCTGTTTTTT. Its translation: CASSQKDRGAGELFF.

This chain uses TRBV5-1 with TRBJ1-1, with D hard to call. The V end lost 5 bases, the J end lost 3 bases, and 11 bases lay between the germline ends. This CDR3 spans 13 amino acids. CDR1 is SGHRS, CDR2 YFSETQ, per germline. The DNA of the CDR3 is TGCGCCAGCAGTTGGAGCATAGACACTGAAGCTTTCTTT. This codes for CASSWSIDTEAFF.

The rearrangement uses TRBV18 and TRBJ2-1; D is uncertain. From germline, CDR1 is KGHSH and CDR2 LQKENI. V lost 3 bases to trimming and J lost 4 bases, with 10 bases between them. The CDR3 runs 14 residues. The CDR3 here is CASSPQPQYNEQFF. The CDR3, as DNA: TGTGCCAGCTCACCTCAGCCACAGTACAATGAGCAGTTCTTC.

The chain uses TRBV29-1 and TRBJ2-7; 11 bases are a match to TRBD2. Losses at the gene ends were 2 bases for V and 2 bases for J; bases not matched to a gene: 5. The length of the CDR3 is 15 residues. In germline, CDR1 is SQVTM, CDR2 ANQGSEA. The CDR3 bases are TGCAGCGTTGAAAGACTAGCGGGGCGACCCTACGAGCAGTACTTC. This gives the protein CSVERLAGRPYEQYF.

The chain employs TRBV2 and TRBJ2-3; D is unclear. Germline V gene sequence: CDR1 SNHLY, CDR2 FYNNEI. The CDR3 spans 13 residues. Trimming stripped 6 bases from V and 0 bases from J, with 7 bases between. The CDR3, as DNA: TGTGCCAGCAGAAAACAGAGCACAGATACGCAGTATTTT. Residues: CASRKQSTDTQYF.

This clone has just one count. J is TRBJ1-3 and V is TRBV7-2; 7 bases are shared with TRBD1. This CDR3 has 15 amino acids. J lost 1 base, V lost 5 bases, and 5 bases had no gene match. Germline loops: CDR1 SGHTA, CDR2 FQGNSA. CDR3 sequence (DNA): TGTGCCAGCAGCCCGGGGACAGCTTCTGGAAACACCATATATTTT. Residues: CASSPGTASGNTIYF.

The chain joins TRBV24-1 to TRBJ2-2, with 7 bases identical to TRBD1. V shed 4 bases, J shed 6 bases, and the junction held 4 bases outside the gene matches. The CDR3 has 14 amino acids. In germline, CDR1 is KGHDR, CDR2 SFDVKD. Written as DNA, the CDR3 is TGTGCCACCAGTGACCGCGACAGGGCCGGGGAGCTGTTTTTT. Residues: CATSDRDRAGELFF.

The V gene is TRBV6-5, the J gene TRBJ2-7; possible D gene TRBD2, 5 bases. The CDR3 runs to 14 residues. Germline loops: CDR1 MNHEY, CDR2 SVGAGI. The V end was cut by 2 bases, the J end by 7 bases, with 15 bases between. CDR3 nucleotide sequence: TGTGCCAGCAGTTACGGAGGCGGAGCGTCTGAGCAGTACTTC. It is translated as CASSYGGGASEQYF.

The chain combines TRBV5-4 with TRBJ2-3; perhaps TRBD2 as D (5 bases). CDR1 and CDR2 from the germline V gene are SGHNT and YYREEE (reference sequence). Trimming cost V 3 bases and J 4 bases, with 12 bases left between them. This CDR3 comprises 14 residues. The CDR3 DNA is TGTGCCAGCAGCTCAACTAGGTCGGCAGATACGCAGTATTTT. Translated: CASSSTRSADTQYF.